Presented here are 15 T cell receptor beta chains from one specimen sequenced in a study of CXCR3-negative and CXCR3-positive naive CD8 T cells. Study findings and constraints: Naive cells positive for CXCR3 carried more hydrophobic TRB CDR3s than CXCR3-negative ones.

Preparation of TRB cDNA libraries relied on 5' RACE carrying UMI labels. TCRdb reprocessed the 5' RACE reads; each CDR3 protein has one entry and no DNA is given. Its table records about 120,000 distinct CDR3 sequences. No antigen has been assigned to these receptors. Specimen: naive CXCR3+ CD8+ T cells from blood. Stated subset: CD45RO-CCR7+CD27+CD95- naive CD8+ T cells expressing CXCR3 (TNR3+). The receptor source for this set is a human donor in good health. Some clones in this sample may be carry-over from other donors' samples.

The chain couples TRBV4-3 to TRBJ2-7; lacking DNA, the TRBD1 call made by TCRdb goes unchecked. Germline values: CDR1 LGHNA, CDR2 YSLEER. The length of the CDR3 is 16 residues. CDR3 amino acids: CASSQDPTGGNYEQYF.

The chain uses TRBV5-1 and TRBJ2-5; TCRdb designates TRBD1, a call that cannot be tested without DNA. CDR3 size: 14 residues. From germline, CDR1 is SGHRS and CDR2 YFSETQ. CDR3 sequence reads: CASSFGTGPETQYF.

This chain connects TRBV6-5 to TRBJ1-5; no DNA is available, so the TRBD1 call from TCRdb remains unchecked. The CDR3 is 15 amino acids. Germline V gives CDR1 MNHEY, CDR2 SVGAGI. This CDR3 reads CASRPNRVWDQPQHF.

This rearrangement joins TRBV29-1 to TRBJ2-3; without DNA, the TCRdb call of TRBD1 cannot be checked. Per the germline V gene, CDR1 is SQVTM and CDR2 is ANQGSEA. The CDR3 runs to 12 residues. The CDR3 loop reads CGVPSTTDTQYF.

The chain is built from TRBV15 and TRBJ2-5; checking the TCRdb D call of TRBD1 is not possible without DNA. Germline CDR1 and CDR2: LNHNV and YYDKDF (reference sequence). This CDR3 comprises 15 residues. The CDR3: CATSPRDRGEETQYF.

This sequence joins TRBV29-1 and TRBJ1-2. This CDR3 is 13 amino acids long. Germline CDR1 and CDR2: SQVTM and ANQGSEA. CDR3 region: CSVEELVEYGYTF.

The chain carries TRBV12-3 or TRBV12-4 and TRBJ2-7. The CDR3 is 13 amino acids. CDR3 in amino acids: CASSFAASYEQYF.

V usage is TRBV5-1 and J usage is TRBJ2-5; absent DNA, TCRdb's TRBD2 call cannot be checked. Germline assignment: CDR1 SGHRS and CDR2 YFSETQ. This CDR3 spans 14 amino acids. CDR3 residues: CASSADLGAREQYF.

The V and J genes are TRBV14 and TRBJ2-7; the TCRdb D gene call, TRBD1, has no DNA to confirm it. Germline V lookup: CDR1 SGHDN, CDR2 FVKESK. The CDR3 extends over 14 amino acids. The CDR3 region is CASSPGTGVYEQYF.

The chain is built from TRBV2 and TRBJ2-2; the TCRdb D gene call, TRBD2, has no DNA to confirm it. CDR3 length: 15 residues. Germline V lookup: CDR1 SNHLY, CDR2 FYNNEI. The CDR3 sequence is CASSGGRYNTGELFF.

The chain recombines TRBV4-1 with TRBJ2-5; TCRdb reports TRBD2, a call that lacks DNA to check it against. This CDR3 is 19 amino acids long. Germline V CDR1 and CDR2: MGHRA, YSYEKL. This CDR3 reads CASSQDGPSGREDQETQYF.

CDR3 amino acids: CSVDVDTGELFF. The V and J genes are TRBV29-1 and TRBJ2-2. This CDR3 contains 12 residues. Germline lookup yields CDR1 SQVTM and CDR2 ANQGSEA.

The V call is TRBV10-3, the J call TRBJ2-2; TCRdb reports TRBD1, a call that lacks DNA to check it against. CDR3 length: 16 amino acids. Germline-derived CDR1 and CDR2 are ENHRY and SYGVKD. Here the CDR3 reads CAISEVWGGGTGELFF.

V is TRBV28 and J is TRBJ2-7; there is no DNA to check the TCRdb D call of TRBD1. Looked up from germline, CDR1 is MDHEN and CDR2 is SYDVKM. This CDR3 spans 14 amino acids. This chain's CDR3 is CASSLGWGQGEQYF.

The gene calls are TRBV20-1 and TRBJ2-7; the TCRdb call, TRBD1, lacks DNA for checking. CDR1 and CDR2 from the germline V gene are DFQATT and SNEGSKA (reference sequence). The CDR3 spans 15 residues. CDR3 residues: CSARDLDSLGREQYF.